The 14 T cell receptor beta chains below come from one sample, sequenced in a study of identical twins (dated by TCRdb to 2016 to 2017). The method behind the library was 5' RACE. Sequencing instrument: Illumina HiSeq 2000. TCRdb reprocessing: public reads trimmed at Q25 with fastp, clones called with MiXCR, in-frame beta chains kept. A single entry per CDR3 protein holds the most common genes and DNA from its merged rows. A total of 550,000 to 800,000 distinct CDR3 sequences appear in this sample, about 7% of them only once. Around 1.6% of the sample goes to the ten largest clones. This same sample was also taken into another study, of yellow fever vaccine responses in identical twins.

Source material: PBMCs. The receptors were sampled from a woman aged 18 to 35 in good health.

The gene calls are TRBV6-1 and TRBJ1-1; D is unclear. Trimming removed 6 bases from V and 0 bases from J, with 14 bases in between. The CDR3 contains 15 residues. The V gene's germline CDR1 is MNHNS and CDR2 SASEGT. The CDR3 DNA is TGTGCCAGCAGCCTGGAGGCAGGTTTGAACACTGAAGCTTTCTTT. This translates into CASSLEAGLNTEAFF.

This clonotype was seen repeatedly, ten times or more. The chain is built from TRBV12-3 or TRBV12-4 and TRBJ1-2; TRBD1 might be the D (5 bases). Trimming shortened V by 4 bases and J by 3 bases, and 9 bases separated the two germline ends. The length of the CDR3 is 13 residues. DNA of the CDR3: TGTGCCAGCAGTTGGGGCACTCACTATGGCTACACCTTC. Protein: CASSWGTHYGYTF.

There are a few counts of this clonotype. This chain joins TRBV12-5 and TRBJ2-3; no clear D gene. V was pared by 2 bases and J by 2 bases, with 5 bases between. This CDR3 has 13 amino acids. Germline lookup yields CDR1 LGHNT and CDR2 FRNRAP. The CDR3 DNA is TGTGCTAGTGGTTTGACCGCCACAGATACGCAGTATTTT. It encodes CASGLTATDTQYF.

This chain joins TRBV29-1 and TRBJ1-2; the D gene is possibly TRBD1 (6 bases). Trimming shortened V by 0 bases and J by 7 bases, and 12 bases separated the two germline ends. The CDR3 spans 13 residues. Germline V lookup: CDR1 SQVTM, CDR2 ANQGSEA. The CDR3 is CSVEDRGRGGYTF. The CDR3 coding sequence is TGCAGCGTTGAAGACAGGGGCCGGGGTGGCTACACCTTC.

This CDR3 reads CASSLMTDNQPQHF. For the CDR3, the DNA is TGTGCCAGCAGCTTGATGACAGATAATCAGCCCCAGCATTTT. The genes are TRBV5-6 and TRBJ1-5; possibly TRBD1 for D (5 bases). Per germline, CDR1 SGHDT and CDR2 YYEEEE. The CDR3 runs 14 residues. Trimming took off 1 base at V and 4 bases at J, with 9 bases between the two ends.

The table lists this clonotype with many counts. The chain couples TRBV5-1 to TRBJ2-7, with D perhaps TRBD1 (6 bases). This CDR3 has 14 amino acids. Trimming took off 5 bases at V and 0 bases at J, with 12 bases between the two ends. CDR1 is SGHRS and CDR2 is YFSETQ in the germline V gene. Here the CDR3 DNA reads TGCGCCAGCAGGAGGACAGAGAGCTCCTACGAGCAGTACTTC. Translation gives CASRRTESSYEQYF.

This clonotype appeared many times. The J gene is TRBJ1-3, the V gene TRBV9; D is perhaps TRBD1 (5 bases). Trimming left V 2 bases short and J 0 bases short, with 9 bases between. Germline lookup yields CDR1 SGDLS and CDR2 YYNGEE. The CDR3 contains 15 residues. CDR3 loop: CASSVATDSGNTIYF. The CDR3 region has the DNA TGTGCCAGCAGCGTCGCGACAGACTCTGGAAACACCATATATTTT.

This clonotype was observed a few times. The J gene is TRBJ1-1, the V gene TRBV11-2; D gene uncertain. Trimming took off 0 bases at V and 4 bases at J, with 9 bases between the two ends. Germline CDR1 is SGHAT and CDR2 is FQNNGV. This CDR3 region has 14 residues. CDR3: CASSLDPTATEAFF. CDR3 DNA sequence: TGTGCCAGCAGCTTAGATCCAACAGCCACTGAAGCTTTCTTT.

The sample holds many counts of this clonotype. The CDR3 is CASSFRQGVNSPLHF. The CDR3 DNA sequence: TGCGCCAGCAGCTTTCGACAGGGGGTAAATTCACCCCTCCACTTT. The chain is built from TRBV5-1 and TRBJ1-6, with 9 bases matching TRBD1. The V gene end was trimmed by 2 bases and the J gene end by 7 bases; junction bases not matched to a gene: 4. There are 15 residues in the CDR3. Germline CDR1 SGHRS, CDR2 YFSETQ.

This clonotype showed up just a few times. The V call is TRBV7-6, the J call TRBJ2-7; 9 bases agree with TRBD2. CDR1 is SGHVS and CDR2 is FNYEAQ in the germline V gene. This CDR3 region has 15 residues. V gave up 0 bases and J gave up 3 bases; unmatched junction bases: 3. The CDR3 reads CASSLASAGGYEQYF. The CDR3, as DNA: TGTGCCAGCAGCTTAGCGTCAGCGGGAGGCTACGAGCAGTACTTC.

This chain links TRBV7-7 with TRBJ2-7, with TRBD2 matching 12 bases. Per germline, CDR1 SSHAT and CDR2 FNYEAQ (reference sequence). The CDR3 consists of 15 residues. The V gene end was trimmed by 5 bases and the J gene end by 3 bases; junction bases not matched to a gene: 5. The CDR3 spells CASSPGTSGYYEQYF. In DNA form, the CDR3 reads TGTGCCAGCAGCCCCGGGACTAGCGGGTACTACGAGCAGTACTTC.

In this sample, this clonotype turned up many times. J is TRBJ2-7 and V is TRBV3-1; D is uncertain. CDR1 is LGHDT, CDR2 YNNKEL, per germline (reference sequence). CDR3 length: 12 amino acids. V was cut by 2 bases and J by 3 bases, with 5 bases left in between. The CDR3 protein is CASSQTNYEQYF. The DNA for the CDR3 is TGTGCCAGCAGCCAAACGAACTACGAGCAGTACTTC.

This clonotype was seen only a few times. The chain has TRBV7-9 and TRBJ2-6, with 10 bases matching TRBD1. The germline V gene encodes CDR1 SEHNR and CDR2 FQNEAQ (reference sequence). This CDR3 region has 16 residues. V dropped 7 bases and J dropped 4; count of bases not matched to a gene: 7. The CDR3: CASTPGTGVGANVLTF. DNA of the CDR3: TGTGCCAGCACACCCGGGACAGGGGTGGGGGCCAACGTCCTGACTTTC.

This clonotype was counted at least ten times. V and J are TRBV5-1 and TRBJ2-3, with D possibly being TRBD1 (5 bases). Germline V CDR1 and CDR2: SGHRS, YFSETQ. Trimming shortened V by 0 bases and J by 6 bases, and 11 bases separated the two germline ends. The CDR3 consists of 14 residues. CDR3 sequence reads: CASSLAGLGDTQYF. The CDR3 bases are TGCGCCAGCAGCTTGGCAGGGCTGGGGGATACGCAGTATTTT.